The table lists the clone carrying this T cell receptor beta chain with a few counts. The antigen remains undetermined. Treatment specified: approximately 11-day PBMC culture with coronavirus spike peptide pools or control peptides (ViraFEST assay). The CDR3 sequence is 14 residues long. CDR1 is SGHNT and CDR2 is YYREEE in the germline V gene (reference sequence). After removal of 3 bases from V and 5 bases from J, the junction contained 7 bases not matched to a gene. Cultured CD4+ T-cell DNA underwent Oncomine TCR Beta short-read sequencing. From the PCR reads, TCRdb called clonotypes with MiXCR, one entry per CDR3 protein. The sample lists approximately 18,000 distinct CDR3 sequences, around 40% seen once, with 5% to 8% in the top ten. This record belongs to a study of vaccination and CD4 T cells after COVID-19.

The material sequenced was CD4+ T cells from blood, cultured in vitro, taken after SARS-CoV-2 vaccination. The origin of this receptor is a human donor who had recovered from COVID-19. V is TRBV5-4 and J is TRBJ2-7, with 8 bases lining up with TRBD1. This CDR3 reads CASSSRDRRNEQYF. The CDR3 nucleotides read TGTGCCAGCAGCTCCCGGGACAGGCGAAACGAGCAGTACTTC.